One sample yielded the 10 T cell receptor beta chains listed below, sequenced in a study of PD-1 blockade in classical Hodgkin lymphoma. The method was immunoSEQ multiplex PCR; TCRdb's version includes in-frame clones alone and lacks a portion of them. Here the sample spans 20,000 to 25,000 clones, over 65% being singletons. Every patient was affected by relapse after autologous stem cell transplantation, while exposure to brentuximab vedotin was not uniform. This material consisted of peripheral blood mononuclear cells (PBMCs), taken before the second cycle of nivolumab. These receptors all come from a human donor with classical Hodgkin lymphoma.

The chain employs TRBV18 and TRBJ1-3, with a weak D call TRBD1 (5 bases). CDR3 length equals 15 residues. Germline CDR1 is KGHSH and CDR2 is LQKENI. Trimming cost V 3 bases and J 5 bases, with 14 bases left between them. CDR3 bases: TGTGCCAGCTCACCCCTGGAGGGGCCTAGAAACACCATATATTTT. Protein: CASSPLEGPRNTIYF.

The chain is built from TRBV2 and TRBJ2-7, with 7 bases matching TRBD1. J lost 3 bases, V lost 6 bases, and 8 bases had no gene match. The CDR3 spans 14 residues. Germline V gene data show CDR1 as SNHLY and CDR2 as FYNNEI. The CDR3, as DNA: TGTGCCAGCAGGGTACAGGGGTCCCTCTACGAGCAGTACTTC. It codes for CASRVQGSLYEQYF.

The V call is TRBV2, the J call TRBJ1-1; perhaps TRBD1 as D (6 bases). Trimming shortened V by 10 bases and J by 0 bases, and 12 bases separated the two germline ends. Germline V gene sequence: CDR1 SNHLY, CDR2 FYNNEI. This CDR3 spans 13 amino acids. The CDR3 nucleotides are TGTGCCACCGGCCGGGGGCTGAACACTGAAGCTTTCTTT. Translation gives CATGRGLNTEAFF.

V is TRBV2 and J is TRBJ2-5; D ambiguous. The CDR3 consists of 14 residues. CDR1 is SNHLY and CDR2 is FYNNEI in the germline V gene. Trimming pared 3 bases from V and 1 base from J, leaving 9 bases between. CDR3 loop: CASSDGALQETQYF. DNA for the CDR3: TGTGCCAGCAGTGATGGTGCCCTCCAAGAGACCCAGTACTTC.

The chain uses TRBV5-1 and TRBJ2-1; D remains unclear. The CDR3 consists of 14 residues. Germline loops: CDR1 SGHRS, CDR2 YFSETQ. V was cut by 7 bases and J by 2 bases, with 13 bases left in between. Written as DNA, the CDR3 is TGCGCCAGCTCCAAAGACACTGCCTACAATGAGCAGTTCTTC. This translates into CASSKDTAYNEQFF.

V usage is TRBV27 and J usage is TRBJ1-5; 9 bases are shared with TRBD1. J lost 7 bases, V lost 5 bases, and 9 bases had no gene match. The germline CDR1 and CDR2 sequences are MNHEY and SMNVEV (reference sequence). The CDR3 extends over 15 amino acids. CDR3 in DNA: TGTGCCAGCAGTCCCGCCGGGACAGGGAGACAGCCCCAGCATTTT. This translates into CASSPAGTGRQPQHF.

This chain joins TRBV21-1 and TRBJ1-2; TRBD1, the D gene given by the table, was not confirmed from the DNA. TRBV21-1 is termed a pseudogene. The CDR3 sequence is 15 residues long. DNA for the CDR3: TGTGCCAGCAGCAAAGGAGGCAGGGAAAGCTATGGCTACACCTTC. It codes for CASSKGGRESYGYTF.

The chain recombines TRBV6-5 with TRBJ2-6, with no clear D. V lost 0 bases and J 3 bases, leaving 0 bases between the germline ends. The CDR3 has 13 residues. Germline CDR1 MNHEY, CDR2 SVGAGI. The CDR3 sequence: CASSYSGANVLTF. The CDR3 region has the DNA TGTGCCAGCAGTTACTCTGGGGCCAACGTCCTGACTTTC.

This clone was counted a few times. Other nucleotide sequences from this sample produce the same CDR3. The genes are TRBV7-6 and TRBJ1-5; perhaps TRBD1 as D (5 bases). CDR3 length: 15 amino acids. Trimming pared 3 bases from V and 2 bases from J, leaving 11 bases between. Per the germline V gene, CDR1 is SGHVS and CDR2 is FNYEAQ. This CDR3 is CASSLSGGGNQPQHF. Here the CDR3 DNA reads TGTGCCAGCAGCTTGTCTGGGGGGGGCAATCAGCCCCAGCATTTT. The full variable domain, in which reference TRBV7-6 and TRBJ1-5 provide the parts outside the CDR3, is GAGVSQSPRYKVTKRGQDVALRCDPISGHVSLYWYRQALGQGPEFLTYFNYEAQQDKSGLPNDRFSAERPEGSISTLTIQRTEQRDSAMYRCASSLSGGGNQPQHFGDGTRLSIL.

V and J are TRBV27 and TRBJ2-3, with D possibly TRBD2 on 5 matching bases. The CDR3 covers 16 residues. The germline V and J ends were trimmed by 6 bases and 0 bases, with 16 bases remaining between them. Looked up from germline, CDR1 is MNHEY and CDR2 is SMNVEV (reference sequence). CDR3 bases: TGTGCCAGCAGGATCCGAGCGGAAACTAGCACAGATACGCAGTATTTT. This codes for CASRIRAETSTDTQYF.